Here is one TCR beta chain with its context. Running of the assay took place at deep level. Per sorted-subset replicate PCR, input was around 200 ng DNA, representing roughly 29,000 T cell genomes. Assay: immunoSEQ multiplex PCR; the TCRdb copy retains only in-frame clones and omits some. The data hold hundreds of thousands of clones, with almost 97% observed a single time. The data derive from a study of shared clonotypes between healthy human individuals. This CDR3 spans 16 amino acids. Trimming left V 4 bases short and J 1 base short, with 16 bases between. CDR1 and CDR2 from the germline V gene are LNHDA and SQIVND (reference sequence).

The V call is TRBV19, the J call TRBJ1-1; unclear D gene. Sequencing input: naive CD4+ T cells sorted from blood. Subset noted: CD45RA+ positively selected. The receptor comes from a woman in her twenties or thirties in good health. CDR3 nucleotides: TGTGCCAGTAGTAACGTCATGGGGAGTGGGAACACTGAAGCTTTCTTT. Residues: CASSNVMGSGNTEAFF. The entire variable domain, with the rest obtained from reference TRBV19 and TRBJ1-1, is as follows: DGGITQSPKYLFRKEGQNVTLSCEQNLNHDAMYWYRQDPGQGLRLIYYSQIVNDFQKGDIAEGYSVSREKKESFPLTVTSAQKNPTAFYLCASSNVMGSGNTEAFFGQGTRLTVV.